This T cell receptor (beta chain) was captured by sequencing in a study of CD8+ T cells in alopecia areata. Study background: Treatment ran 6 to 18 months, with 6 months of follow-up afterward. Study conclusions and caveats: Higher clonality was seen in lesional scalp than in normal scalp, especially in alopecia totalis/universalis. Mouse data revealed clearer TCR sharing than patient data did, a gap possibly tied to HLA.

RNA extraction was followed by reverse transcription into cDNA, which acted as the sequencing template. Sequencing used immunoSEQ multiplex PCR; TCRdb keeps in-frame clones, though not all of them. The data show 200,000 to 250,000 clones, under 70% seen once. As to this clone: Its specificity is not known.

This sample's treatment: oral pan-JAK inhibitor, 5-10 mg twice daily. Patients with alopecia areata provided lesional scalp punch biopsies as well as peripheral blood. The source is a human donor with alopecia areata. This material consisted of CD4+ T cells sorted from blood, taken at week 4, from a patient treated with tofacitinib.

The CDR3 DNA reads TGTGCCAGCAGCCAAGATGGTGAGCAGTTCTTC. Translated: CASSQDGEQFF. The rearrangement uses TRBV14 and TRBJ2-1, with D uncertain. V lost 0 bases, J lost 9 bases, and 3 bases lay in between. The CDR3 length is 11 residues. Germline V lookup: CDR1 SGHDN, CDR2 FVKESK.